The subject of this entry is one T cell receptor (beta chain). Its target is unknown. Germline-derived CDR1 and CDR2 are MGHRA and YSYEKL. The CDR3 has 15 amino acids. V lost 0 bases, J lost 6 bases, and 3 bases stayed unmatched. The sample is drawn from a study of T cells in Graves' hyperthyroidism and ophthalmopathy. The wider study: The authors collected peripheral blood at initial diagnosis, before any treatment.

Findings of the study overall: In the blood, most expanded thyroid clonotypes above 0.001 appeared as well. A 13 V-J model separated ophthalmopathy from stable hyperthyroidism. The model made its ophthalmopathy prediction, and onset followed a median approximately 6.5 months later.

Researchers amplified the TCR beta CDR3 regions from RNA transcripts. During a first-round RT-PCR of the TCR CDR3, the HTBI primer set was used. TCRdb independently ran MiXCR on the multiplex PCR reads; one entry per CDR3 protein. Of 300,000 to 500,000 distinct CDR3 sequences in the sample, over 12% were seen once. The sequencing input was blood. The chain is built from TRBV4-1 and TRBJ1-1, with 11 bases identical to TRBD1. This TCR was sampled from a man over 45 with Graves' ophthalmopathy. The CDR3: CASSQEGQGGAEAFF. In DNA, the CDR3 is TGCGCCAGCAGCCAAGAGGGACAGGGGGGGGCTGAAGCTTTCTTT.